A selection of T cell receptor beta chains follows, all from one sample in a study of STAT5B mutations in CD4+ large granular lymphocyte leukemia. Repertoires were generated with immunoSEQ multiplex PCR, while TCRdb's copy carries only in-frame clones and drops some. The repertoire holds around 47,000 clones, with about 80% as singletons. The source material was CD4+ T cells from blood buffy coats. These receptors were taken from a human donor in good health. CDR3s include the opening cysteine and the closing phenylalanine or tryptophan. Fields, in order: J gene, V gene, clone size, D gene, CDR3 protein, CDR3 DNA. D genes are given only for firm matches. Clone sizes are given selectively: once, few, many, or a class where the clone is expanded.

j_call: TRBJ2-5
v_call: TRBV4-1
clone_size: .
d_call: TRBD1
cdr3_aa: CASSHPGGRQGASKETQYF
cdr3_nt: TGCGCCAGCAGCCATCCCGGGGGGCGACAGGGGGCTAGTAAAGAGACCCAGTACTTC

j_call: TRBJ1-1
v_call: TRBV5-5
clone_size: .
d_call: .
cdr3_aa: CASSREGLMNTEAFF
cdr3_nt: TGTGCCAGCAGCAGGGAGGGGTTGATGAACACTGAAGCTTTCTTT

j_call: TRBJ2-2
v_call: TRBV5-1
clone_size: .
d_call: .
cdr3_aa: CASRGNTGELFF
cdr3_nt: TGCGCCAGCAGGGGTAACACCGGGGAGCTGTTTTTT

j_call: TRBJ1-4
v_call: TRBV6-5
clone_size: .
d_call: TRBD1
cdr3_aa: CASRAGQGANEKLFF
cdr3_nt: TGTGCCAGCAGGGCGGGACAGGGAGCTAATGAAAAACTGTTTTTT

j_call: TRBJ1-6
v_call: TRBV6-5
clone_size: .
d_call: TRBD1
cdr3_aa: CASSSRDRVYSPLHF
cdr3_nt: TGTGCCAGCAGTAGCCGGGACAGGGTTTATTCACCCCTCCACTTT

j_call: TRBJ2-1
v_call: TRBV4-1
clone_size: .
d_call: TRBD2
cdr3_aa: CASSRGLAARDEQFF
cdr3_nt: TGCGCCAGCAGCCGAGGACTAGCGGCCCGGGATGAGCAGTTCTTC

j_call: TRBJ2-2
v_call: TRBV5-6
clone_size: .
d_call: .
cdr3_aa: CASSWDRAYTGELFF
cdr3_nt: TGTGCCAGCAGCTGGGACCGGGCCTACACCGGGGAGCTGTTTTTT

j_call: TRBJ1-1
v_call: TRBV2
clone_size: few
d_call: .
cdr3_aa: CASQGDRATEAFF
cdr3_nt: TGTGCCAGCCAAGGGGATAGGGCCACTGAAGCTTTCTTT

j_call: TRBJ2-2
v_call: TRBV6-6
clone_size: .
d_call: .
cdr3_aa: CASSYDRPNTGELFF
cdr3_nt: TGTGCCAGCAGTTATGACAGGCCGAACACCGGGGAGCTGTTTTTT

j_call: TRBJ2-2
v_call: TRBV10-1
clone_size: few
d_call: .
cdr3_aa: CASSETGTYTGELFF
cdr3_nt: TGCGCCAGCAGTGAGACCGGGACATACACCGGGGAGCTGTTTTTT

j_call: TRBJ1-5
v_call: TRBV15
clone_size: .
d_call: .
cdr3_aa: CATILAASTSNQPQHF
cdr3_nt: TGTGCCACCATCCTAGCGGCCTCAACAAGCAATCAGCCCCAGCATTTT

j_call: TRBJ2-2
v_call: TRBV7-3
clone_size: .
d_call: .
cdr3_aa: CASSLTAGATGELFF
cdr3_nt: TGTGCCAGCAGCTTAACGGCCGGTGCCACCGGGGAGCTGTTTTTT

j_call: TRBJ1-2
v_call: TRBV19
clone_size: .
d_call: .
cdr3_aa: CASKRQEEDGYTF
cdr3_nt: TGTGCCAGTAAGCGACAGGAAGAGGATGGCTACACCTTC

j_call: TRBJ2-1
v_call: TRBV7-6
clone_size: .
d_call: TRBD1
cdr3_aa: CASSGVQGVYNEQFF
cdr3_nt: TGTGCCAGCAGCGGCGTACAGGGGGTATACAATGAGCAGTTCTTC

j_call: TRBJ2-7
v_call: TRBV6-5
clone_size: .
d_call: TRBD2
cdr3_aa: CASRERETYEQYF
cdr3_nt: TGTGCCAGCCGGGAGCGGGAGACCTACGAGCAGTACTTC

j_call: TRBJ2-2
v_call: TRBV10-2
clone_size: once
d_call: .
cdr3_aa: CATPRNTGELFF
cdr3_nt: TGCGCCACCCCTCGGAACACCGGGGAGCTGTTTTTT

j_call: TRBJ1-4
v_call: TRBV9
clone_size: .
d_call: TRBD1
cdr3_aa: CASSLGQGSVGLFF
cdr3_nt: TGTGCCAGCAGCTTGGGACAGGGCAGTGTTGGTCTGTTTTTT

j_call: TRBJ2-5
v_call: TRBV28
clone_size: .
d_call: .
cdr3_aa: CASRVHETQYF
cdr3_nt: TGTGCCAGCAGGGTTCATGAGACCCAGTACTTC

j_call: TRBJ2-1
v_call: TRBV5-4
clone_size: .
d_call: TRBD1
cdr3_aa: CASSLRGPRNEQFF
cdr3_nt: TGTGCCAGCAGCTTAAGGGGGCCCCGGAATGAGCAGTTCTTC

j_call: TRBJ2-1
v_call: TRBV2
clone_size: .
d_call: TRBD2
cdr3_aa: CASTGLAGTYNEQFF
cdr3_nt: TGTGCCAGCACGGGGCTAGCGGGGACCTACAATGAGCAGTTCTTC

j_call: TRBJ1-5
v_call: TRBV10-3
clone_size: once
d_call: TRBD1
cdr3_aa: CAISDRGQNQPQHF
cdr3_nt: TGTGCCATCTCCGACAGGGGGCAGAATCAGCCCCAGCATTTT

j_call: TRBJ1-4
v_call: TRBV5-1
clone_size: .
d_call: .
cdr3_aa: CASSLGVATNEKLFF
cdr3_nt: TGCGCCAGCAGCTTGGGGGTTGCAACTAATGAAAAACTGTTTTTT

j_call: TRBJ1-1
v_call: TRBV6-6
clone_size: .
d_call: TRBD1
cdr3_aa: CASRHLRTGLNTEAFF
cdr3_nt: TGTGCCAGCAGGCACCTCCGGACAGGGCTGAACACTGAAGCTTTCTTT

j_call: TRBJ1-1
v_call: TRBV11-2
clone_size: .
d_call: .
cdr3_aa: CASSLGRYTEAFF
cdr3_nt: TGTGCCAGCAGCTTAGGCAGGTACACTGAAGCTTTCTTT

j_call: TRBJ2-7
v_call: TRBV6-6
clone_size: once
d_call: .
cdr3_aa: CASSYPDSYEQYF
cdr3_nt: TGTGCCAGCAGTTACCCAGACAGCTACGAGCAGTACTTC

j_call: TRBJ1-4
v_call: TRBV18
clone_size: .
d_call: .
cdr3_aa: CASSPGVGEKLFF
cdr3_nt: TGTGCCAGCTCACCAGGGGTCGGTGAAAAACTGTTTTTT

j_call: TRBJ2-5
v_call: TRBV7-9
clone_size: .
d_call: .
cdr3_aa: CASSVETQYF
cdr3_nt: TGTGCCAGCAGCGTAGAGACCCAGTACTTC

j_call: TRBJ1-4
v_call: TRBV19
clone_size: .
d_call: TRBD1
cdr3_aa: CASRDRVNEKLFF
cdr3_nt: TGTGCCAGTAGGGACAGGGTGAATGAAAAACTGTTTTTT

j_call: TRBJ2-1
v_call: TRBV2
clone_size: once
d_call: TRBD2
cdr3_aa: CASIGLAGYNEQFF
cdr3_nt: TGTGCCAGCATCGGCCTAGCGGGATACAATGAGCAGTTCTTC

j_call: TRBJ2-7
v_call: TRBV19
clone_size: .
d_call: TRBD1
cdr3_aa: CASSTDPGQGYEQYF
cdr3_nt: TGTGCCAGTAGTACTGATCCGGGACAGGGCTACGAGCAGTACTTC